The 6 T cell receptor beta chains presented below share a single source sample, sequenced in a study of blood T cell repertoires in COVID-19. Clones were sequenced by immunoSEQ multiplex PCR, and TCRdb holds only the in-frame ones, with some missing. Among approximately 220,000 clones, 83% were seen once, and the ten largest hold approximately 4.9%. Sequencing used PBMCs or T cells enriched from blood (not recorded which). These receptors originate from a woman in her forties or fifties who had been exposed to COVID-19.

V gene TRBV5-1 combines with J gene TRBJ2-2; tentatively, D is TRBD1 (5 bases). CDR3 length: 14 amino acids. The V end lost 2 bases, the J end lost 7 bases, and 12 bases lay between the germline ends. Germline V lookup: CDR1 SGHRS, CDR2 YFSETQ. CDR3 bases: TGCGCCAGCAGCTTTCCCCAGGGCGGCGGGGAGCTGTTTTTT. Its protein product is CASSFPQGGGELFF. Variable domain in full (rest from reference TRBV5-1 and TRBJ2-2): KAGVTQTPRYLIKTRGQQVTLSCSPISGHRSVSWYQQTPGQGLQFLFEYFSETQRNKGNFPGRFSGRQFSNSRSEMNVSTLELGDSALYLCASSFPQGGGELFFGEGSRLTVL.

The chain is built from TRBV4-1 and TRBJ2-5, with 7 bases that match TRBD2. The CDR3 totals 16 residues. V shed 0 bases and J 3 bases; nucleotides not matched to a gene: 7. Looked up from germline, CDR1 is MGHRA and CDR2 is YSYEKL. This CDR3 reads CASSQEWRAGKETQYF. DNA of the CDR3: TGCGCCAGCAGCCAAGAATGGAGAGCGGGGAAAGAGACCCAGTACTTC.

This chain connects TRBV19 to TRBJ2-7; D is unclear. Trimming took off 1 base at V and 1 base at J, with 8 bases between the two ends. Germline V CDR1 and CDR2: LNHDA, SQIVND (reference sequence). CDR3 size: 14 residues. This chain's CDR3 is CASSIGHGSYEQYF. Here the CDR3 DNA reads TGTGCCAGTAGTATAGGACATGGTTCCTACGAGCAGTACTTC.

This chain uses TRBV5-3 with TRBJ1-5, with D perhaps TRBD1 (5 bases). TRBV5-3 is labeled an ORF, and its function is uncertain. V lost 1 base and J 3 bases, leaving 14 bases between the germline ends. CDR3 length: 16 amino acids. Written as DNA, the CDR3 is TGTGCCAGAAGCTTGTACGGTCAGGGCCCCAATCAGCCCCAGCATTTT. It yields the protein CARSLYGQGPNQPQHF.

The chain employs TRBV6-5 and TRBJ1-2, with TRBD1 matching 11 bases. The junction had 3 bases not matched to a gene; V was cut back by 6 bases and J by 3 bases. Germline V CDR1 and CDR2: MNHEY, SVGAGI. The CDR3 extends over 14 amino acids. CDR3 loop: CASRPGQGDYGYTF. CDR3 nucleotide sequence: TGTGCCAGCAGGCCGGGACAGGGGGACTATGGCTACACCTTC.

On this clone: Other nucleotide sequences in the sample specify the same CDR3. The chain has TRBV5-4 and TRBJ1-1; possible D gene TRBD1, 5 bases. CDR3 length equals 14 residues. Germline V gene data show CDR1 as SGHNT and CDR2 as YYREEE (reference sequence). Trimming shortened V by 5 bases and J by 0 bases, and 11 bases separated the two germline ends. The CDR3, as DNA: TGTGCCAGCAGTCTTAGGGGTTTGAACACTGAAGCTTTCTTT. Translating it yields CASSLRGLNTEAFF. The entire variable domain, with the rest obtained from reference TRBV5-4 and TRBJ1-1, is as follows: ETGVTQSPTHLIKTRGQQVTLRCSSQSGHNTVSWYQQALGQGPQFIFQYYREEENGRGNFPPRFSGLQFPNYSSELNVNALELDDSALYLCASSLRGLNTEAFFGQGTRLTVV.